These 26 T cell receptor beta chains originate from one sample sequenced in a study of T cells after yellow fever vaccination. TCRdb re-analysed the 5' RACE reads in MiXCR, keeping a single row per CDR3 protein. This sample has about 300,000 distinct CDR3 sequences, with approximately 4.2% found just once. The material was PBMCs, obtained 5 days after the yellow fever booster vaccination. The receptor set was obtained from a man younger than 35 who received the YFV17D yellow fever vaccine.

Ten or more counts support this clonotype. The chain links TRBV12-3 or TRBV12-4 to TRBJ1-4; D gene uncertain. Trimming took off 6 bases at V and 5 bases at J, with 4 bases between the two ends. The CDR3 is 11 residues long. DNA for the CDR3: TGTGCCAGCAGGCGAAATGAAAAACTGTTTTTT. Protein: CASRRNEKLFF.

This chain joins TRBV7-2 and TRBJ1-1; D not certain. The CDR3 extends over 16 amino acids. The V end lost 5 bases, the J end lost 0 bases, and 16 bases lay between the germline ends. The germline CDR1 and CDR2 sequences are SGHTA and FQGNSA. The CDR3 DNA sequence: TGTGCCAGCAGCCCCTTCACCGTCGGGTTGAACACTGAAGCTTTCTTT. This codes for CASSPFTVGLNTEAFF.

In its sample, this clonotype was seen a few times. This chain connects TRBV20-1 to TRBJ2-1; D is possibly TRBD1 (7 bases). V was shortened by 0 bases and J by 0 bases, with 12 bases between the two germline ends. Germline CDR1 is DFQATT and CDR2 is SNEGSKA (reference sequence). This CDR3 region has 16 residues. The CDR3 nucleotides read TGCAGTGCTAGAGATCAGGGGGGAAGCTCCTACAATGAGCAGTTCTTC. This codes for CSARDQGGSSYNEQFF.

This chain links TRBV10-3 with TRBJ2-1; D might be TRBD2 (5 bases). The CDR3 spans 13 residues. Trimming shortened V by 4 bases and J by 10 bases, and 14 bases separated the two germline ends. The germline V gene has CDR1 ENHRY and CDR2 SYGVKD. The CDR3: CAISVPSGIEQFF. In DNA form, the CDR3 reads TGTGCCATCAGTGTTCCCTCGGGGATCGAGCAGTTCTTC.

This clonotype was counted between two and nine times. V usage is TRBV4-3 and J usage is TRBJ2-1; 8 bases map to TRBD1. This CDR3 is built from 15 residues. CDR1 and CDR2 (germline): LGHNA, YSLEER. V gave up 1 base and J gave up 6 bases; unmatched junction bases: 5. In DNA form, the CDR3 reads TGCGCCAGCAGCCAAGGACAGGGGCGCTCCAATGAGCAGTTCTTC. Translating gives CASSQGQGRSNEQFF.

This clonotype turned up a few times. The chain links TRBV6-5 to TRBJ1-2; no clear D gene. Between the trimmed V and J ends, which lost 2 bases and 8 bases, there was a span of 15 bases. Germline lookup yields CDR1 MNHEY and CDR2 SVGAGI. This CDR3 is built from 14 residues. The CDR3 loop reads CASSYLGRLNGYTF. The CDR3 DNA sequence: TGTGCCAGCAGTTACCTTGGACGGCTGAACGGCTACACCTTC.

This clonotype was recorded a few times. J is TRBJ2-7 and V is TRBV6-5, with D unresolved. The CDR3 extends over 13 amino acids. Trimming shortened V by 0 bases and J by 3 bases, and 6 bases separated the two germline ends. CDR1 and CDR2 from the germline V gene are MNHEY and SVGAGI. CDR3 in amino acids: CASSYSGSYEQYF. DNA of the CDR3: TGTGCCAGCAGTTACTCCGGCAGCTACGAGCAGTACTTC.

This clonotype was picked up a small number of times. The chain links TRBV4-1 to TRBJ1-2, with 9 bases matching TRBD1. The germline V gene has CDR1 MGHRA and CDR2 YSYEKL. The CDR3 is 15 amino acids. The J segment lost 3 bases and the V segment lost 1 base, leaving 3 bases of the junction unmatched. CDR3 DNA sequence: TGCGCCAGCAGCCAAGGGGACAGGGAGGACTATGGCTACACCTTC. Translation: CASSQGDREDYGYTF.

In this sample, this clonotype turned up many times. The chain carries TRBV6-6 and TRBJ2-2, with D possibly TRBD1 on 6 matching bases. CDR3 length equals 15 residues. Germline V gives CDR1 MNHNY, CDR2 SVGAGI (reference sequence). V shed 5 bases and J shed 2 bases, with 12 bases lying between them. The CDR3 reads CASSRQVLNTGELFF. The CDR3 nucleotides are TGTGCCAGCAGTCGACAGGTGCTAAACACCGGGGAGCTGTTTTTT.

This clonotype was detected a few times. The V gene is TRBV6-6, the J gene TRBJ2-3; D is possibly TRBD2 (7 bases). Trimming left V 1 base short and J 4 bases short, with 15 bases between. The CDR3 runs to 16 residues. CDR1 is MNHNY and CDR2 is SVGAGI in the germline V gene (reference sequence). CDR3 protein: CASSYLGGEGADTQYF. Here the CDR3 DNA reads TGTGCCAGCAGTTACTTGGGGGGGGAGGGGGCAGATACGCAGTATTTT.

This rearrangement joins TRBV5-4 to TRBJ2-7, with D possibly matching TRBD1 (5 bases). V lost 0 bases and J 1 base, leaving 11 bases between the germline ends. The CDR3 has 15 residues. Germline-derived CDR1 and CDR2 are SGHNT and YYREEE (reference sequence). In DNA form, the CDR3 reads TGTGCCAGCAGCTTGGGCTGGGGCCCTTCCTACGAGCAGTACTTC. Translated: CASSLGWGPSYEQYF.

This clonotype was observed at least ten times. A junction boundary mismatches the germline segment, possibly from a read error. The rearrangement links TRBV6-6 to TRBJ1-1; 8 nucleotides line up with TRBD1. The germline CDR1 and CDR2 sequences are MNHNY and SVGAGI (reference sequence). This CDR3 comprises 11 residues. CDR3 DNA: TGTGCCAGCCAAGACAGGGGCTCTCCCCACTTT. This sequence encodes CASQDRGSPHF.

A few counts support this clonotype. This chain joins TRBV6-1 and TRBJ2-3; D might be TRBD2 (5 bases). V lost 11 bases and J lost 0, with 12 bases in between. Germline V gene lookup returns CDR1 MNHNS and CDR2 SASEGT. This CDR3 region has 13 residues. CDR3 nucleotides: TGTGCCGCGGCGGGCGGAAGCACAGATACGCAGTATTTT. It specifies CAAAGGSTDTQYF.

This clonotype was detected only a few times. The chain couples TRBV29-1 to TRBJ1-1; possibly TRBD1 for D (5 bases). Germline loops: CDR1 SQVTM, CDR2 ANQGSEA. Trimming shortened V by 7 bases and J by 0 bases, and 9 bases separated the two germline ends. CDR3 length: 12 residues. The CDR3 sequence is CSAMTVNTEAFF. In DNA, the CDR3 is TGCAGCGCGATGACAGTGAACACTGAAGCTTTCTTT.

This chain uses TRBV10-1 with TRBJ1-1; TRBD1 agrees at 10 bases. Germline CDR1 and CDR2: WNHNN and SYGVQD (reference sequence). This CDR3 contains 15 residues. Unmatched junction bases numbered 5, after V lost 2 bases and J lost 5 bases. The chain's CDR3 is CASSEGTGAITEAFF. In DNA, the CDR3 is TGCGCCAGCAGTGAGGGGACAGGGGCGATAACTGAAGCTTTCTTT.

In its sample, this clonotype was seen many times. This chain links TRBV11-2 with TRBJ2-7, with D perhaps TRBD1 (5 bases). The CDR3 totals 16 residues. Germline CDR1 and CDR2: SGHAT and FQNNGV. The V gene lost 6 bases and the J gene lost 3 bases, with 21 bases spanning the gap. The CDR3 spells CASSIEPGLGRYEQYF. The DNA for the CDR3 is TGTGCCAGCAGTATAGAACCAGGATTGGGGCGCTACGAGCAGTACTTC.

This clonotype occurred a few times. The genes are TRBV29-1 and TRBJ1-1, with D perhaps TRBD1 (5 bases). CDR3 length: 12 amino acids. V was shortened by 6 bases and J by 8 bases, with 16 bases between the two germline ends. Germline lookup yields CDR1 SQVTM and CDR2 ANQGSEA. CDR3 sequence reads: CSVAGPGGEAFF. CDR3 DNA: TGCAGCGTGGCCGGGCCGGGGGGGGAAGCTTTCTTT.

This clonotype turned up a few times. The chain uses TRBV7-9 and TRBJ1-1; perhaps TRBD1 as D (6 bases). The CDR3 has 14 amino acids. The germline V gene encodes CDR1 SEHNR and CDR2 FQNEAQ (reference sequence). The V gene lost 5 bases and the J gene lost 4 bases, with 14 bases spanning the gap. The CDR3 DNA reads TGTGCCAGCAGCGAACAGGGAGGGGCCACTGAAGCTTTCTTT. It yields the protein CASSEQGGATEAFF.

The chain couples TRBV12-3 or TRBV12-4 to TRBJ1-4; D might be TRBD1 (5 bases). Deletions cut 0 bases from V and 14 bases from J, with 10 bases between. The CDR3 runs to 12 residues. The CDR3 is CASSLALGGLFF. CDR3 DNA: TGTGCCAGCAGTTTAGCGCTGGGGGGTCTGTTTTTT.

This clonotype has at least ten counts. V and J are TRBV12-3 or TRBV12-4 and TRBJ1-1, with D hard to call. The ends were cut back, 6 bases at V and 3 bases at J, with 8 bases in the middle. The CDR3 is 12 amino acids. CDR3 in DNA: TGTGCCAGCAGCCCCCGGGACACTGAAGCTTTCTTT. This gives the protein CASSPRDTEAFF.

This clonotype was counted at least ten times. The CDR3, as DNA: TGTGCCAGCAGTTACTCGGGGGGGACTAATGAAAAACTGTTTTTT. The encoded protein is CASSYSGGTNEKLFF. J is TRBJ1-4 and V is TRBV6-5; a weak D match, TRBD1 (5 bases). This CDR3 is built from 15 residues. Trimming removed 0 bases from V and 2 bases from J, with 7 bases in between. CDR1 and CDR2 (germline): MNHEY, SVGAGI.

This clonotype showed up many times. The chain links TRBV9 to TRBJ1-1; 9 positions match TRBD1. Germline CDR1 is SGDLS and CDR2 is YYNGEE. J was trimmed by 8 bases and V by 3 bases; bases with no gene match: 11. The CDR3 spans 15 residues. The CDR3 sequence is CASSEPPGTGSEAFF. CDR3 nucleotide sequence: TGTGCCAGCAGCGAACCCCCCGGGACAGGGTCGGAAGCTTTCTTT.

V is TRBV5-5 and J is TRBJ2-5; no clear D. CDR1 is SGHKS and CDR2 is YYEKEE in the germline V gene (reference sequence). The V end was cut by 4 bases, the J end by 2 bases, with 12 bases between. The CDR3 has 14 residues. The CDR3 DNA follows: TGTGCCAGCAGCCTGGGGAACCCACAAGAGACCCAGTACTTC. Encoded protein: CASSLGNPQETQYF.

This clonotype occurred many times. The chain is built from TRBV15 and TRBJ2-5, with D unclear. The CDR3 spans 12 residues. Looked up from germline, CDR1 is LNHNV and CDR2 is YYDKDF (reference sequence). V lost 0 bases to trimming and J lost 5 bases, with 4 bases between them. The CDR3 loop reads CATSRDGETQYF. DNA for the CDR3: TGTGCCACCAGCAGAGATGGGGAGACCCAGTACTTC.

This chain joins TRBV20-1 and TRBJ2-7, with TRBD2 as a possible D gene (6 bases). Trimming pared 0 bases from V and 3 bases from J, leaving 15 bases between. Germline-derived CDR1 and CDR2 are DFQATT and SNEGSKA (reference sequence). The CDR3 has 15 residues. DNA of the CDR3: TGCAGTGCTAGAGACCCACGGGGGAACGACTACGAGCAGTACTTC. Its protein is CSARDPRGNDYEQYF.

The rearrangement links TRBV5-1 to TRBJ2-7; the match to TRBD1 covers 10 bases. The length of the CDR3 is 15 residues. V gave up 3 bases and J gave up 2 bases; unmatched junction bases: 5. Germline CDR1 and CDR2: SGHRS and YFSETQ. CDR3: CASSSPGTGAYEQYF. The CDR3 DNA follows: TGCGCCAGCAGCTCCCCCGGGACAGGGGCCTACGAGCAGTACTTC.